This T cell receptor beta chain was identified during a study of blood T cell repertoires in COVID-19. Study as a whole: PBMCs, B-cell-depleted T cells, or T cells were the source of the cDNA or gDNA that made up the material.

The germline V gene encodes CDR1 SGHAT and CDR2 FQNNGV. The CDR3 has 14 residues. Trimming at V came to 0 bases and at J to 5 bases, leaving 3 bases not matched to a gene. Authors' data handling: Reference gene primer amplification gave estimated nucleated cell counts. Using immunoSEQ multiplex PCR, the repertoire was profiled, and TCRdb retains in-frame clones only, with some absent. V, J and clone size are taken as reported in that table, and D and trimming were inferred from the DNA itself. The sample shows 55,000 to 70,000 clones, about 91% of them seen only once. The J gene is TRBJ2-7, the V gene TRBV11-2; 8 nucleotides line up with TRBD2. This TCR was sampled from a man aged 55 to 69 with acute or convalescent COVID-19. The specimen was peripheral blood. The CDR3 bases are TGTGCCAGCAGCTTAGATCGTAGCGGGGACGAGCAGTACTTC. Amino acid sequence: CASSLDRSGDEQYF.